The 18 T cell receptor beta chains below all came from one sample that was sequenced in a study of blood T cell repertoires in COVID-19 (dated by TCRdb to 2019 to 2021). Library generation was performed with the immunoSEQ multiplex PCR assay. Held by TCRdb, this immuneACCESS table contains in-frame sequences only and omits some clones. Under half of the omission traces to an unresolved V gene where checked; the cause of the rest is unknown. The table for this sample lists over 150,000 clones; around 87% of them were counted only once. Jointly, the top ten make up 0.45% to 0.6% of the sample. Sequencing input: peripheral blood. The receptors were sampled from a man between 60 and 70 years old with COVID-19, enrolled during active disease.

The chain employs TRBV18 and TRBJ1-1; TRBD1 aligns across 7 bases. The V segment lost 5 bases and the J segment 0 bases; nucleotides outside the gene matches: 3. CDR1 KGHSH and CDR2 LQKENI come from the germline V gene. CDR3 length equals 14 residues. The CDR3 region is CASSEQGLNTEAFF. The CDR3 DNA is TGTGCCAGCTCAGAACAGGGGCTGAACACTGAAGCTTTCTTT.

The rearrangement uses TRBV6-5 and TRBJ2-7, with D hard to call. Per the germline V gene, CDR1 is MNHEY and CDR2 is SVGAGI. Trimming removed 7 bases at V and 2 bases at J, with 12 bases between. There are 13 residues in the CDR3. The CDR3 loop is CASTRSETYEQYF. The CDR3, as DNA: TGTGCCAGCACCCGGAGCGAAACCTACGAGCAGTACTTC.

This chain uses TRBV7-2 with TRBJ2-3; 14 bases line up with TRBD2. This CDR3 has 16 residues. With 4 bases clipped from V and 6 bases from J, the junction kept 6 bases outside the gene matches. The germline V gene has CDR1 SGHTA and CDR2 FQGNSA. CDR3 nucleotide sequence: TGTGCCAGCAGCTGGCGGACTAGCGGGGGGCCGGATACGCAGTATTTT. Residues: CASSWRTSGGPDTQYF. The full variable domain, rest sourced from reference TRBV7-2 and TRBJ2-3, is GAGVSQSPSNKVTEKGKDVELRCDPISGHTALYWYRQSLGQGLEFLIYFQGNSAPDKSGLPSDRFSAERTGGSVSTLTIQRTQQEDSAVYLCASSWRTSGGPDTQYFGPGTRLTVL.

The CDR3 protein is CASSQDHHRVSPLHF. The DNA of the CDR3 is TGTGCCAGCAGCCAAGATCACCACAGGGTCTCACCCCTCCACTTT. The chain joins TRBV3-1 (or the pseudogene TRBV3-2) to TRBJ1-6; the D gene is possibly TRBD1 (6 bases). The germline V gene encodes CDR1 LGHDT and CDR2 YNNKEL (reference sequence). The CDR3 runs 15 residues. The ends were cut back, 0 bases at V and 10 bases at J, with 13 bases in the middle.

V and J are TRBV6-2 or TRBV6-3 and TRBJ2-4, with 8 bases matching TRBD2. The CDR3 contains 14 residues. V lost 5 bases to trimming and J lost 4 bases; unmatched junction nucleotides: 4. Per the germline V gene, CDR1 is MNHEY and CDR2 is SVGEGT. As DNA, the CDR3 is TGTGCCAGCAGTAAACCTAGCGGGAAAAACATTCAGTACTTC. It codes for CASSKPSGKNIQYF.

The rearrangement joins TRBV6-2 or TRBV6-3 to TRBJ2-5; weak D call: TRBD2 (6 bases). CDR3 length: 15 residues. The V end was cut by 2 bases, the J end by 7 bases, with 17 bases between. Germline CDR1 is MNHEY and CDR2 is SVGEGT. CDR3 protein: CASSYPSWGEVTQYF. The CDR3 DNA reads as TGTGCCAGCAGTTACCCTTCTTGGGGGGAAGTGACCCAGTACTTC.

This sequence joins TRBV30 and TRBJ2-3, with TRBD2 matching over 11 bases. The CDR3 covers 15 residues. Germline CDR1 GTSNPN, CDR2 SVGIG (reference sequence). J was trimmed by 3 bases and V by 0 bases; bases with no gene match: 2. CDR3 sequence (DNA): TGTGCCTGGAGTGTGACTAGCGGGATTACAGATACGCAGTATTTT. It is translated as CAWSVTSGITDTQYF.

This chain links TRBV7-2 with TRBJ2-7; TRBD2 matches 9 bases. CDR3 length: 15 residues. Germline CDR1 reads SGHTA; CDR2 reads FQGNSA. With V trimmed by 5 bases and J by 0 bases, 5 bases remained unmatched. CDR3 DNA sequence: TGTGCCAGCAGCATTAGCGGGAGCCCCTCCTACGAGCAGTACTTC. Translated, it gives CASSISGSPSYEQYF. Drawing the rest from reference TRBV7-2 and TRBJ2-7, the complete variable domain is GAGVSQSPSNKVTEKGKDVELRCDPISGHTALYWYRQSLGQGLEFLIYFQGNSAPDKSGLPSDRFSAERTGGSVSTLTIQRTQQEDSAVYLCASSISGSPSYEQYFGPGTRLTVT.

This clone occurred once. The chain links TRBV5-5 to TRBJ1-5; 10 bases match TRBD1. V shed 4 bases, J shed 2 bases, and the junction held 9 bases outside the gene matches. The CDR3 totals 17 residues. Germline loops: CDR1 SGHKS, CDR2 YYEKEE (reference sequence). The CDR3 loop reads CASSSADRGQGNQPQHF. The CDR3 nucleotides read TGTGCCAGCAGCAGTGCCGACAGGGGGCAAGGCAATCAGCCCCAGCATTTT. The variable domain in full, with the rest retrieved from reference TRBV5-5 and TRBJ1-5, is DAGVTQSPTHLIKTRGQQVTLRCSPISGHKSVSWYQQVLGQGPQFIFQYYEKEERGRGNFPDRFSARQFPNYSSELNVNALLLGDSALYLCASSSADRGQGNQPQHFGDGTRLSIL.

In its sample, this clone was seen a few times. This CDR3 is CAISAGTAANYGYTF. In DNA form, the CDR3 reads TGTGCCATCAGTGCCGGGACAGCTGCTAACTATGGCTACACCTTC. The J gene is TRBJ1-2, the V gene TRBV10-3; 7 bases are a match to TRBD1. The CDR3 spans 15 residues. Germline CDR1 and CDR2: ENHRY and SYGVKD. V lost 4 bases to trimming and J lost 0 bases; unmatched junction nucleotides: 5.

The V gene is TRBV19, the J gene TRBJ1-1, with TRBD1 as a possible D gene (5 bases). This CDR3 is built from 13 residues. The V end lost 1 base, the J end lost 4 bases, and 7 bases lay between the germline ends. CDR1 and CDR2 from the germline V gene are LNHDA and SQIVND (reference sequence). The CDR3 nucleotides are TGTGCCAGTAGTATAGGGGGACTCACTGAAGCTTTCTTT. Its translation is CASSIGGLTEAFF.

The chain uses TRBV2 and TRBJ1-1; D perhaps matches TRBD1 (5 bases). V dropped 6 bases and J dropped 1 base, with 9 bases sitting between them. The CDR3 totals 13 residues. CDR1 is SNHLY, CDR2 FYNNEI, per germline. This CDR3 reads CASRAGWNTEAFF. The CDR3 DNA sequence: TGTGCCAGCAGGGCAGGGTGGAACACTGAAGCTTTCTTT.

The chain combines TRBV28 with TRBJ1-2; tentative D call: TRBD1 (6 bases). Trimming removed 8 bases at V and 3 bases at J, with 19 bases between. CDR3 length: 15 amino acids. The germline V gene has CDR1 MDHEN and CDR2 SYDVKM. CDR3 DNA: TGTGCCAGCGGCCCATACGGACAGCCTTACTATGGCTACACCTTC. This gives the protein CASGPYGQPYYGYTF.

J is TRBJ2-7 and V is TRBV6-1; a possible D gene is TRBD1 (6 bases). With 3 bases removed from V and 0 bases from J, the gap between germline ends came to 15 bases. Germline CDR1 and CDR2: MNHNS and SASEGT. This CDR3 has 16 amino acids. DNA for the CDR3: TGTGCCAGCAGTGACGGGGCAGGGGTACGCTCCTACGAGCAGTACTTC. Translated: CASSDGAGVRSYEQYF.

This rearrangement joins TRBV7-2 to TRBJ1-5; no clear D gene. V was trimmed by 1 base and J by 11 bases, leaving 18 bases between them. Germline V CDR1 and CDR2: SGHTA, FQGNSA. This CDR3 is 15 amino acids long. CDR3 coding DNA: TGTGCCAGCAGCTTAGGGAGCGAGGTTACGGCGGCCCAGCATTTT. Amino acids: CASSLGSEVTAAQHF.

The rearrangement links TRBV7-9 to TRBJ1-4; D is ambiguous. CDR3 length equals 12 residues. V gave up 8 bases and J gave up 6 bases, with 10 bases separating them. The germline V gene encodes CDR1 SEHNR and CDR2 FQNEAQ (reference sequence). The CDR3 DNA follows: TGTGCCAGCCGGGGTGAGGATGAAAAACTGTTTTTT. Translated, it gives CASRGEDEKLFF.

J is TRBJ1-6 and V is TRBV2, with 8 bases matching TRBD1. Trimming at V came to 3 bases and at J to 8 bases, leaving 6 bases not matched to a gene. The CDR3 is 15 amino acids. CDR1 is SNHLY and CDR2 is FYNNEI in the germline V gene. CDR3 DNA: TGTGCCAGCAGTGAGTGGGACAGGTTGTATTCACCCCTCCACTTT. Its translation: CASSEWDRLYSPLHF.

This chain connects TRBV27 to TRBJ1-6; unclear D gene. Germline CDR1 reads MNHEY; CDR2 reads SMNVEV (reference sequence). The V end lost 6 bases, the J end lost 5 bases, and 11 bases lay between the germline ends. The CDR3 loop spans 14 amino acids. The CDR3, as DNA: TGTGCCAGCAGGCCCCACTTAGATAATTCACCCCTCCACTTT. It specifies CASRPHLDNSPLHF.